This T cell receptor (beta chain) was recovered during a study of blood T cell repertoires in COVID-19. In the study overall: Specimens from acute and convalescent COVID-19 originated in the United States, Italy and Spain. PBMCs, B-cell-depleted T cells, or T cells were the source of the cDNA or gDNA that made up the material.

Repertoires were generated with immunoSEQ multiplex PCR, while TCRdb's copy carries only in-frame clones and drops some. This table holds under 250,000 clones, around four fifths found once. This TCR came from a woman aged 55-69 years with active or convalescent COVID-19. Sequencing was performed on peripheral blood.

In DNA form, the CDR3 reads TGTGCCAGCTCACCAAAAGAACAGGTGGCGGGACTGTCCTACGAGCAGTACTTC. Translating gives CASSPKEQVAGLSYEQYF. This rearrangement joins TRBV18 to TRBJ2-7; possibly TRBD2 for D (6 bases). Trimming removed 2 bases at V and 1 base at J, with 21 bases between. Germline V gene data show CDR1 as KGHSH and CDR2 as LQKENI. CDR3 size: 18 residues.